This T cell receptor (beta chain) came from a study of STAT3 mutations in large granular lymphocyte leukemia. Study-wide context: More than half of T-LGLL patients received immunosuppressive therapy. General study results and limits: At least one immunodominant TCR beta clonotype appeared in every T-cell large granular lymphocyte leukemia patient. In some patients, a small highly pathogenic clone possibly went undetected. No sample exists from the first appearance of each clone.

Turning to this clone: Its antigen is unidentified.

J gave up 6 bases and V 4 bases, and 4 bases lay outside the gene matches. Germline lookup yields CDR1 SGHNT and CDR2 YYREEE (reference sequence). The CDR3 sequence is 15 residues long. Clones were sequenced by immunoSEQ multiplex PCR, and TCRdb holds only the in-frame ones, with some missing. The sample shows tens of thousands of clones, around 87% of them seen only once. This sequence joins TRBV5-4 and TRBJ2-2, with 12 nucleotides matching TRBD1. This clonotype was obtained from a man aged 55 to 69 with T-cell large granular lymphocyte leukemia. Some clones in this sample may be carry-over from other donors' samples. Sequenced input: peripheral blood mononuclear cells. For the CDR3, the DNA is TGTGCCAGCAGCAGGGGACAGGGGGCGCCCGGGGAGCTGTTTTTT. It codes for CASSRGQGAPGELFF. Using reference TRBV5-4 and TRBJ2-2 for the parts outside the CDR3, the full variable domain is ETGVTQSPTHLIKTRGQQVTLRCSSQSGHNTVSWYQQALGQGPQFIFQYYREEENGRGNFPPRFSGLQFPNYSSELNVNALELDDSALYLCASSRGQGAPGELFFGEGSRLTVL.